This is a list of T cell receptor beta chains from one sample in a study of blood T cell repertoires in COVID-19. The data were produced by immunoSEQ multiplex PCR, yet TCRdb's version contains in-frame clones alone and is incomplete. In the table there are roughly 140,000 clones, roughly 80% of which are singletons. The sequenced sample was peripheral blood. The receptors were gathered from a man aged 55 to 69 with acute or convalescent COVID-19. Each CDR3 is given with its conserved first and last residue. The D gene is left open where the match is weak. Clone sizes are given selectively: once, few, many, or a class where the clone is expanded.

cdr3_length	v_call	clone_size	d_call	j_call	cdr3_aa	cdr3_nt
13	TRBV18	NA	NA	TRBJ2-5	CASSPNGQETQYF	TGTGCCAGCTCACCTAACGGGCAAGAGACCCAGTACTTC
14	TRBV6-5	NA	TRBD1	TRBJ2-1	CASSPDRLVNEQFF	TGTGCCAGCAGCCCGGACAGGCTCGTCAATGAGCAGTTCTTC
15	TRBV11-2	NA	TRBD1	TRBJ1-6	CASSLEQGGNSPLHF	TGTGCCAGCAGCTTAGAACAGGGGGGGAATTCACCCCTCCACTTT
13	TRBV7-2	NA	TRBD1	TRBJ1-2	CASSPRGRRGYTF	TGTGCCAGCAGCCCCAGGGGGCGAAGGGGCTACACCTTC
18	TRBV6-6	NA	TRBD1	TRBJ1-4	CASSPLRGAGGGNEKLFF	TGTGCCAGCAGTCCTCTTAGAGGGGCAGGGGGCGGTAATGAAAAACTGTTTTTT
14	TRBV5-6	few	NA	TRBJ2-1	CASSPRDWDNEQFF	TGTGCCAGCAGCCCCAGGGACTGGGATAATGAGCAGTTCTTC
15	TRBV28	NA	NA	TRBJ1-5	CASSTTARGSGVEHF	TGTGCCAGCAGTACCACGGCGCGCGGGTCGGGGGTTGAGCATTTT
16	TRBV9	NA	TRBD2	TRBJ2-3	CASSTQAGGGADTQYF	TGTGCCAGCAGCACCCAAGCGGGGGGTGGGGCAGATACGCAGTATTTT
17	TRBV4-1	NA	TRBD1	TRBJ1-1	CASSRTWVRTGATEAFF	TGCGCCAGCAGCCGGACTTGGGTCAGGACAGGGGCCACTGAAGCTTTCTTT
15	TRBV19	NA	NA	TRBJ2-5	CASSMVGGGQETQYF	TGTGCCAGTAGTATGGTAGGTGGCGGACAAGAGACCCAGTACTTC
14	TRBV11-2	NA	TRBD2	TRBJ2-1	CASSLEAGAGEQFF	TGTGCCAGCAGCTTAGAGGCGGGAGCAGGCGAGCAGTTCTTC
16	TRBV4-1	NA	TRBD2	TRBJ2-7	CASSQASSGSFYEQYF	TGCGCCAGCAGCCAAGCTTCTAGCGGGAGTTTCTACGAGCAGTACTTC
15	TRBV7-9	NA	TRBD1	TRBJ2-7	CASSLPLTGPYEQYF	TGTGCCAGCAGCTTGCCTCTGACAGGGCCCTACGAGCAGTACTTC
12	TRBV11-1	NA	NA	TRBJ1-3	CASSLTGNTIYF	TGTGCCAGCAGCTTGACAGGAAACACCATATATTTT
12	TRBV10-1	NA	TRBD1	TRBJ1-2	CASKTGNYGYTF	TGCGCCAGCAAGACAGGGAACTATGGCTACACCTTC
15	TRBV6-1	NA	NA	TRBJ1-1	CASSEPGSPNTEAFF	TGTGCCAGCAGTGAACCAGGGTCCCCAAACACTGAAGCTTTCTTT
14	TRBV6-5	few	NA	TRBJ1-6	CASSLLGVGKPLHF	TGTGCCAGCAGTTTGCTAGGGGTAGGGAAACCCCTCCACTTT
13	TRBV10-3	NA	TRBD1	TRBJ1-5	CGTGGERNQPQHF	TGTGGCACAGGGGGCGAGAGAAATCAGCCCCAGCATTTT
14	TRBV6-5	NA	NA	TRBJ2-5	CATKEGLLEETQYF	TGTGCCACCAAGGAGGGCCTTTTGGAAGAGACCCAGTACTTC
14	TRBV24-1	many	NA	TRBJ2-7	CATSAQDRTYEQYF	TGTGCCACCAGTGCCCAAGACAGAACCTACGAGCAGTACTTC
14	TRBV11-2	NA	TRBD1	TRBJ1-6	CASSFSRGPSPLHF	TGTGCCAGCAGCTTCTCTAGGGGGCCATCACCCCTCCACTTT
16	TRBV27	NA	TRBD2	TRBJ2-3	CASSWGLAGPTDTQYF	TGTGCCAGCAGTTGGGGACTAGCGGGACCCACAGATACGCAGTATTTT
16	TRBV6-5	NA	NA	TRBJ2-3	CASSYSGRAPGDTQYF	TGTGCCAGCAGTTACTCCGGGCGGGCACCAGGGGACACTCAGTATTTT
15	TRBV6-5	NA	NA	TRBJ1-3	CASSYRQDSGNTIYF	TGTGCCAGCAGTTACCGGCAGGACTCTGGAAACACCATATATTTT
14	TRBV11-2	NA	TRBD2	TRBJ2-7	CASSLDRGEYEQYF	TGTGCCAGCAGCTTAGATCGGGGGGAGTACGAGCAGTACTTC
13	TRBV6-5	NA	TRBD2	TRBJ2-5	CASSMGLAATQYF	TGTGCCAGCAGTATGGGTCTAGCGGCGACCCAGTACTTC
15	TRBV3-1/TRBV3-2	NA	TRBD2	TRBJ2-7	CASSPGLAGSDEQYF	TGTGCCAGCAGCCCGGGACTAGCGGGATCTGACGAGCAGTACTTC
14	TRBV9	NA	NA	TRBJ1-3	CASNPDSSGNTIYF	TGTGCCAGCAACCCGGACAGCTCTGGAAACACCATATATTTT
15	TRBV28	NA	TRBD2	TRBJ2-7	CASSPLQGGRYEQYF	TGTGCCAGCAGCCCCCTCCAGGGAGGGCGCTACGAGCAGTACTTC
15	TRBV18	few	NA	TRBJ1-2	CASSPLRPPEGGYTF	TGTGCCAGCTCACCACTCAGGCCCCCAGAAGGCGGCTACACCTTC
18	TRBV13	NA	TRBD1	TRBJ2-2	CASSPHPTGQVCGGELFF	TGTGCCAGCAGCCCCCACCCCACGGGACAGGTATGTGGCGGGGAGCTGTTTTTT
16	TRBV5-1	NA	NA	TRBJ1-6	CASSLGAGAANSPLHF	TGCGCCAGCAGCTTGGGGGCAGGGGCTGCGAATTCACCCCTCCACTTT
16	TRBV5-6	NA	NA	TRBJ2-2	CASSSRLSGNTGELFF	TGTGCCAGCAGCTCCCGACTAAGCGGGAACACCGGGGAGCTGTTTTTT
12	TRBV19	NA	NA	TRBJ1-1	CARARKNTEAFF	TGTGCCAGGGCGAGGAAAAACACTGAAGCTTTCTTT
20	TRBV4-3	NA	TRBD1	TRBJ2-3	CASSQDLTGAGLLIADTQYF	TGCGCCAGCAGCCAAGATCTGACAGGGGCAGGCCTTCTAATTGCAGATACGCAGTATTTT
15	TRBV11-3	NA	TRBD1	TRBJ2-1	CASSSSAGTGNEQFF	TGTGCCAGCAGCTCCTCAGCCGGGACAGGCAATGAGCAGTTCTTC
13	TRBV12-3/TRBV12-4	NA	TRBD1	TRBJ1-3	CASSYRGSNTIYF	TGTGCCAGCAGTTACAGGGGATCTAACACCATATATTTT
14	TRBV7-9	NA	NA	TRBJ2-1	CASSLGGSYNEQFF	TGTGCCAGCAGCTTAGGTGGCAGCTACAATGAGCAGTTCTTC
16	TRBV5-1	NA	TRBD2	TRBJ2-4	CASSLGPAGTQNIQYF	TGCGCCAGCAGCTTGGGACCAGCGGGGACCCAAAACATTCAGTACTTC
17	TRBV9	once	TRBD2	TRBJ2-1	CASSSQATSGKGGEQFF	TGTGCCAGCAGCTCCCAGGCGACTAGCGGGAAAGGAGGTGAGCAGTTCTTC
12	TRBV9	NA	NA	TRBJ1-4	CASSVPGEKLFF	TGTGCCAGCAGCGTTCCCGGTGAAAAACTGTTTTTT
16	TRBV5-1	NA	NA	TRBJ1-3	CASSLSLPGSGNTIYF	TGCGCCAGCAGCTTGAGTCTTCCAGGCTCTGGAAACACCATATATTTT
14	TRBV19	NA	TRBD1	TRBJ1-5	CASRLTGAHQPQHF	TGTGCCAGTAGACTGACAGGGGCCCATCAGCCCCAGCATTTT
15	TRBV7-2	NA	TRBD2	TRBJ2-7	CASSLRLAGVSEQYF	TGTGCCAGCAGCTTGAGACTAGCGGGGGTTAGCGAGCAGTACTTC
12	TRBV10-3	NA	TRBD2	TRBJ2-7	CAISAGGDEQYF	TGTGCCATCAGTGCGGGGGGGGACGAGCAGTACTTC
16	TRBV11-2	NA	NA	TRBJ2-7	CASSLARIVGEYEQYF	TGTGCCAGCAGCTTAGCGAGGATCGTAGGCGAATACGAGCAGTACTTC
16	TRBV4-2	NA	NA	TRBJ2-3	CASSQVPELNTDTQYF	TGTGCCAGCAGCCAAGTCCCGGAGCTAAACACAGATACGCAGTATTTT
15	TRBV27	NA	NA	TRBJ2-2	CASSLGGGPTGELFF	TGTGCCAGCAGTTTGGGAGGCGGACCCACCGGGGAGCTGTTTTTT
14	TRBV7-9	NA	TRBD2	TRBJ2-1	CASSGLAGGPGQFF	TGTGCCAGCAGCGGACTAGCGGGAGGGCCCGGGCAGTTCTTC
15	TRBV6-5	NA	TRBD2	TRBJ2-7	CASTQGGGRATEQYF	TGTGCCAGCACCCAGGGGGGCGGGAGGGCCACCGAGCAGTACTTC
13	TRBV12-2	NA	NA	TRBJ1-4	CASRLAASEKLFF	TGTGCAAGTCGCTTAGCGGCATCAGAAAAACTGTTTTTT
13	TRBV7-3	NA	NA	TRBJ2-7	CASSSRGGQRQYF	TGTGCCAGCAGCTCCAGGGGCGGGCAGAGGCAGTACTTC
19	TRBV12-5	NA	TRBD1	TRBJ1-3	CASGNPPGQGATDGNTIYF	TGTGCTAGTGGCAACCCTCCGGGACAGGGGGCTACGGATGGAAACACCATATATTTT